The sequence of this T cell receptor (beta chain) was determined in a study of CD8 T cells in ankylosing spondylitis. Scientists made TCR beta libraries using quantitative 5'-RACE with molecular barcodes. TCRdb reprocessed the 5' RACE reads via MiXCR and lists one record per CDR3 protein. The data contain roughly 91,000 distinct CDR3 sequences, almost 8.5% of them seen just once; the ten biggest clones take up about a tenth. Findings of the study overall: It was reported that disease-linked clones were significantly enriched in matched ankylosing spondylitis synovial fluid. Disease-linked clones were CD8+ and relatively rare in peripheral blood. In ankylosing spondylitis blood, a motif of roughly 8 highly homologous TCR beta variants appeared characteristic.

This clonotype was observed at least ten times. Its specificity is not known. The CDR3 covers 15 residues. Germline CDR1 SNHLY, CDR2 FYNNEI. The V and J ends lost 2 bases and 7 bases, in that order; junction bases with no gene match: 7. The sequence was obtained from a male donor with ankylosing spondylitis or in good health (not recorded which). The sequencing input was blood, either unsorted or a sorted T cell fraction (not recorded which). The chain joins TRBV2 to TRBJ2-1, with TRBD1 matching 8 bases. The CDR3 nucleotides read TGTGCCAGCAGTGAACAGGGACAGGTTAATAATGAGCAGTTCTTC. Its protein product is CASSEQGQVNNEQFF.